A selection of T cell receptor beta chains follows, all from one sample in a study of response to subunit inactivated influenza vaccine. TCRdb re-analysed the RT-PCR reads in MiXCR, keeping a single row per CDR3 protein. The table includes 610,000 or so distinct CDR3 sequences, 12% to 15% detected once. The sample consisted of PBMCs from blood, taken about 13 days after vaccination. These receptors were taken from a man in his fifties who received an inactivated influenza vaccine. Each CDR3 is given without its conserved first and last residue. A row's size may be missing; if present it is once, few, many or a size class.

j_call	v_call	clone_size	cdr3_aa
TRBJ1-1	TRBV29-1	many	SGDRANTEAF
TRBJ2-2	TRBV20-1	few	SARAMAGELF
TRBJ2-2	TRBV11-2	NA	ASSQGQGGGELF
TRBJ2-2	TRBV18	NA	ASSPPGTGNTGELF
TRBJ1-1	TRBV20-1	few	SAIVLQGGTEAF
TRBJ2-7	TRBV7-2	NA	ASSDNRVLSYEQY
TRBJ2-7	TRBV7-7	NA	ASSFDLDSAYEQY
TRBJ1-1	TRBV6-5	NA	ASSTWTGLSTEAF
TRBJ2-4	TRBV12-2	NA	ASRLAKGAKNIQY
TRBJ1-1	TRBV7-8	few	ASSRFSGNTEAF
TRBJ2-3	TRBV6-1	once	ASSGLGFTTDTQY
TRBJ1-5	TRBV5-1	few	ASSLVGESNQPQH
TRBJ2-3	TRBV12-3/TRBV12-4	many	ASSTPGADTQY
TRBJ2-3	TRBV29-1	NA	SASGDRAYDTQY
TRBJ2-7	TRBV20-1	many	SARSWLAPTYEQY
TRBJ1-5	TRBV6-2/TRBV6-3	many	ASSYVGRNQPQH
TRBJ2-3	TRBV20-1	NA	SARPRTGAWDTQY
TRBJ2-2	TRBV2	few	ASSEVTGELF
TRBJ2-5	TRBV3-1	NA	ASSPQIQVQETQY
TRBJ2-1	TRBV20-1	few	SAPADRRKYNEQF
TRBJ1-6	TRBV5-6	few	ASSLRSSPLH
TRBJ2-3	TRBV5-1	NA	ASSSDRAYSTDTQY
TRBJ2-3	TRBV9	NA	ASSVELGDTQY
TRBJ2-7	TRBV2	few	ASNSLAGGGEQY
TRBJ1-4	TRBV27	NA	ASSLWAETEKLF
TRBJ2-3	TRBV12-3/TRBV12-4	many	ASSYTDTQY